Presented here are 21 T cell receptor beta chains from one specimen sequenced in a study of blood T cell repertoires in COVID-19. This table comes from immunoSEQ multiplex PCR, and its TCRdb copy is limited to in-frame clones, with some not included. The repertoire includes about 370,000 clones, around 89% of them detected once, and approximately 1% sits in the top ten. Sequenced sample: PBMCs or T cells enriched from blood (not recorded which). The source is a young man who had recovered from COVID-19.

The chain employs TRBV2 and TRBJ1-2; D might be TRBD1 (6 bases). CDR1 and CDR2 (germline): SNHLY, FYNNEI. Trimming pared 5 bases from V and 1 base from J, leaving 14 bases between. The CDR3 runs 15 residues. The CDR3 region has the DNA TGTGCCAGCAGTAAAGGACAGTCGGTTAACTATGGCTACACCTTC. Translation gives CASSKGQSVNYGYTF. Full variable domain (rest looked up from reference TRBV2 and TRBJ1-2): EPEVTQTPSHQVTQMGQEVILRCVPISNHLYFYWYRQILGQKVEFLVSFYNNEISEKSEIFDDQFSVERPDGSNFTLKIRSTKLEDSAMYFCASSKGQSVNYGYTFGSGTRLTVV.

The chain couples TRBV19 to TRBJ1-3; the match to TRBD1 covers 8 bases. Trimming took 7 bases from V and 4 from J; bases not matched to a gene: 12. The germline CDR1 and CDR2 sequences are LNHDA and SQIVND (reference sequence). The CDR3 contains 16 residues. The CDR3 region is CASTSTGARTGNTIYF. CDR3 in DNA: TGTGCCAGTACCTCGACAGGGGCCCGGACCGGAAACACCATATATTTT.

The chain employs TRBV9 and TRBJ2-7, with D maybe TRBD2 (6 bases). The length of the CDR3 is 15 residues. From germline, CDR1 is SGDLS and CDR2 YYNGEE. V lost 0 bases, J lost 0 bases, and 10 bases lay in between. CDR3 protein: CASSVDPSVSYEQYF. The DNA for the CDR3 is TGTGCCAGCAGCGTAGATCCTAGCGTCTCCTACGAGCAGTACTTC.

CDR3 nucleotide sequence: TGTGCCAGCGCGGGGACAGTAAACACCGGGGAGCTGTTTTTT. Translation gives CASAGTVNTGELFF. The gene calls are TRBV7-8 and TRBJ2-2, with D tentatively TRBD1 (7 bases). Germline CDR1 SGHVS, CDR2 FQNEAQ. The CDR3 consists of 14 residues. Between the trimmed V and J ends, which lost 8 bases and 2 bases, there was a span of 12 bases.

The chain carries TRBV9 and TRBJ1-1; 10 bases line up with TRBD1. The CDR3 has 15 residues. With V trimmed by 5 bases and J by 1 base, 5 bases remained unmatched. Germline values: CDR1 SGDLS, CDR2 YYNGEE. The CDR3 is CASRYGTGANTEAFF. CDR3 bases: TGTGCCAGCAGATATGGGACAGGGGCGAACACTGAAGCTTTCTTT.

The rearrangement uses TRBV5-1 and TRBJ2-2; the D gene is possibly TRBD1 (5 bases). Trimming removed 3 bases at V and 6 bases at J, with 12 bases between. In germline, CDR1 is SGHRS, CDR2 YFSETQ. This CDR3 is built from 14 residues. This CDR3 is CASSSDNGAGELFF. The CDR3 DNA is TGCGCCAGCAGCTCGGACAATGGGGCCGGGGAGCTGTTTTTT.

The chain links TRBV4-3 to TRBJ2-3; D is perhaps TRBD2 (5 bases). V lost 0 bases and J lost 3, with 16 bases in between. There are 17 residues in the CDR3. Germline CDR1 reads LGHNA; CDR2 reads YSLEER. CDR3 protein: CASSQDQPGDLTDTQYF. The CDR3, as DNA: TGCGCCAGCAGCCAAGATCAGCCCGGGGATTTGACAGATACGCAGTATTTT.

On this clone: A read error may produce the germline difference seen at one junction end. CDR3 loop: CASSHRTGSSEF. DNA of the CDR3: TGTGCCAGTAGTCACCGGACAGGGTCGTCAGAGTTT. The rearrangement uses TRBV19 and TRBJ1-4; 8 nucleotides align to TRBD1. This CDR3 is 12 amino acids long. Germline V gene lookup returns CDR1 LNHDA and CDR2 SQIVND (reference sequence).

The chain joins TRBV29-1 to TRBJ2-1; 9 bases fit TRBD2. The CDR3 is 14 amino acids. The J segment lost 7 bases and the V segment lost 7 bases, leaving 11 bases of the junction unmatched. The V gene's germline CDR1 is SQVTM and CDR2 ANQGSEA. CDR3 sequence reads: CSGDIAGGRNEQFF. The CDR3, as DNA: TGCAGCGGGGACATTGCGGGGGGGCGAAATGAGCAGTTCTTC.

V gene TRBV9 combines with J gene TRBJ2-1, with D possibly being TRBD2 (6 bases). This CDR3 is 16 amino acids long. V lost 3 bases and J 7 bases, leaving 20 bases between the germline ends. CDR1 is SGDLS, CDR2 YYNGEE, per germline. CDR3 residues: CASSDQLATLANEQFF. The CDR3 coding sequence is TGTGCCAGCAGCGACCAACTAGCAACTTTGGCTAATGAGCAGTTCTTC.

V and J are TRBV18 and TRBJ1-1, with TRBD1 identical over 9 bases. Per the germline V gene, CDR1 is KGHSH and CDR2 is LQKENI. The CDR3 is made up of 15 amino acids. V shed 3 bases and J 5 bases; nucleotides not matched to a gene: 7. The CDR3 region is CASSPGTGRWTEAFF. The CDR3 DNA reads as TGTGCCAGCTCACCCGGGACAGGGCGGTGGACTGAAGCTTTCTTT.

V usage is TRBV12-3 or TRBV12-4 and J usage is TRBJ1-2; TRBD1 matches 8 bases. V gave up 6 bases and J gave up 3 bases; unmatched junction bases: 3. The CDR3 is made up of 13 amino acids. In DNA form, the CDR3 reads TGTGCCAGCAGGGAGACAGGGGACTATGGCTACACCTTC. Amino acid sequence: CASRETGDYGYTF.

The rearrangement joins TRBV4-1 to TRBJ1-1; D gene unclear. Looked up from germline, CDR1 is MGHRA and CDR2 is YSYEKL. The length of the CDR3 is 15 residues. Deletions cut 6 bases from V and 1 base from J, with 15 bases between. DNA of the CDR3: TGCGCCAGCAGACACACCCAGTCATCGAACACTGAAGCTTTCTTT. It is translated as CASRHTQSSNTEAFF.

The V and J genes are TRBV7-9 and TRBJ2-3; D is undetermined. CDR1 SEHNR and CDR2 FQNEAQ come from the germline V gene (reference sequence). The CDR3 has 13 amino acids. Trimming pared 4 bases from V and 4 bases from J, leaving 9 bases between. The CDR3: CASSSSRPDTQYF. In DNA form, the CDR3 reads TGTGCCAGCAGCTCCTCTAGGCCAGATACGCAGTATTTT. Together with reference TRBV7-9 and TRBJ2-3, the CDR3 gives the full variable domain: DTGVSQNPRHKITKRGQNVTFRCDPISEHNRLYWYRQTLGQGPEFLTYFQNEAQLEKSRLLSDRFSAERPKGSFSTLEIQRTEQGDSAMYLCASSSSRPDTQYFGPGTRLTVL.

The rearrangement joins TRBV6-5 to TRBJ2-2, with 7 bases that match TRBD1. CDR1 is MNHEY, CDR2 SVGAGI, per germline. V was clipped by 10 bases and J by 2 bases; unmatched bases: 7. This CDR3 has 14 amino acids. CDR3 DNA sequence: TGTGCCACAACCAGACAGGGAAACACCGGGGAGCTGTTTTTT. The encoded protein is CATTRQGNTGELFF.

J is TRBJ1-4 and V is TRBV27; TRBD1 aligns across 7 bases. Trimming removed 3 bases from V and 5 bases from J; junction bases left unmatched: 9. The germline CDR1 and CDR2 sequences are MNHEY and SMNVEV (reference sequence). The CDR3 totals 16 residues. The CDR3 DNA reads TGTGCCAGCAGTTTGGCGTCGGGACAGCAGAATGAAAAACTGTTTTTT. As protein: CASSLASGQQNEKLFF.

V and J are TRBV18 and TRBJ2-7; D remains ambiguous. CDR3 length equals 13 residues. V lost 2 bases and J 3 bases, leaving 8 bases between the germline ends. CDR1 and CDR2 from the germline V gene are KGHSH and LQKENI. CDR3 bases: TGTGCCAGCTCACCAGACTCCGTCTACGAGCAGTACTTC. This translates into CASSPDSVYEQYF.

The chain is built from TRBV10-2 and TRBJ2-2; 7 nucleotides match TRBD1. Germline assignment: CDR1 WSHSY and CDR2 SAAADI. V shed 5 bases and J 3 bases; nucleotides not matched to a gene: 9. The CDR3 has 16 residues. The CDR3 region is CASSTDRLRDTGELFF. CDR3 bases: TGCGCCAGCAGTACGGACAGGCTGAGAGACACCGGGGAGCTGTTTTTT.

The chain carries TRBV5-6 and TRBJ1-4; no clear D gene. Per the germline V gene, CDR1 is SGHDT and CDR2 is YYEEEE. The CDR3 loop spans 16 amino acids. The V end was cut by 0 bases, the J end by 2 bases, with 11 bases between. The CDR3 loop reads CASSLVPGGTNEKLFF. CDR3 DNA sequence: TGTGCCAGCAGCTTGGTCCCTGGAGGGACTAATGAAAAACTGTTTTTT. The whole variable domain, filled in from reference TRBV5-6 and TRBJ1-4, reads DAGVTQSPTHLIKTRGQQVTLRCSPKSGHDTVSWYQQALGQGPQFIFQYYEEEERQRGNFPDRFSGHQFPNYSSELNVNALLLGDSALYLCASSLVPGGTNEKLFFGSGTQLSVL.

The chain combines TRBV28 with TRBJ1-4; maybe TRBD1 (6 bases). This CDR3 has 15 amino acids. The V gene lost 5 bases and the J gene lost 1 base, with 11 bases spanning the gap. Germline CDR1 is MDHEN and CDR2 is SYDVKM. The CDR3 loop is CASSPSGVTNEKLFF. CDR3 sequence (DNA): TGTGCCAGCAGTCCGTCAGGGGTAACTAATGAAAAACTGTTTTTT.

The chain links TRBV7-9 to TRBJ2-7; 9 nucleotides match TRBD1. The CDR3 is 14 amino acids. CDR1 and CDR2 from the germline V gene are SEHNR and FQNEAQ (reference sequence). The V gene end was trimmed by 5 bases and the J gene end by 2 bases; junction bases not matched to a gene: 4. DNA of the CDR3: TGTGCCAGCAGCCCCCGGGACAGGGCCTACGAGCAGTACTTC. Protein product: CASSPRDRAYEQYF.